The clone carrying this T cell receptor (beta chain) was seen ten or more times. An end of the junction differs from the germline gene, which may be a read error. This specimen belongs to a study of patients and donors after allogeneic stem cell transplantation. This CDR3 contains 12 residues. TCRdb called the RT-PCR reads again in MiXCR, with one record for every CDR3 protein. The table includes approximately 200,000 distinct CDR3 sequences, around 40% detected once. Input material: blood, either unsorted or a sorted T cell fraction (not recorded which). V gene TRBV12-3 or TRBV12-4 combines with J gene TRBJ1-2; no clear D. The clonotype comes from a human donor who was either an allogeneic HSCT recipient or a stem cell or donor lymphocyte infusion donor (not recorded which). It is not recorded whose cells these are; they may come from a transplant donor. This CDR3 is CASSYADYGNTF. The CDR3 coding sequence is TGTGCCAGCAGTTACGCAGACTATGGCAACACCTTC.